The 21 T cell receptor beta chains reported below all come from one sample, sequenced in a study of Ad26.COV2.S vaccination and SARS-CoV-2 variants. Clones were read by immunoSEQ multiplex PCR, and TCRdb kept only the in-frame ones, dropping some. The table shows some 350,000 clones, with around 84% occurring only once. Treatment meaning: around 19 received Ad26.COV2.S at low or high dose, single or two shots; about 5 received placebo; per-sample allocation not given. The samples date from day 63 after the first vaccine or placebo injection. Sample: peripheral blood, taken in a trial of Ad26.COV2.S vaccine versus placebo. The source is a person between 18 and 59 years old who received the Ad26.COV2.S COVID-19 vaccine or a placebo.

The chain carries TRBV4-1 and TRBJ1-3; D not certain. Germline V gives CDR1 MGHRA, CDR2 YSYEKL. The V end was cut by 0 bases, the J end by 4 bases, with 10 bases between. This CDR3 comprises 15 residues. Written as DNA, the CDR3 is TGCGCCAGCAGCCAAGATGGGGTGCGGGGAAACACCATATATTTT. Translated, it gives CASSQDGVRGNTIYF.

The chain uses TRBV18 and TRBJ1-1; D call uncertain. The CDR3 covers 14 residues. The ends were cut back, 1 base at V and 0 bases at J, with 6 bases in the middle. From germline, CDR1 is KGHSH and CDR2 LQKENI. In DNA form, the CDR3 reads TGTGCCAGCTCACCACAGGGCGTGAACACTGAAGCTTTCTTT. It specifies CASSPQGVNTEAFF. Complete variable domain (other parts from reference TRBV18 and TRBJ1-1): NAGVMQNPRHLVRRRGQEARLRCSPMKGHSHVYWYRQLPEEGLKFMVYLQKENIIDESGMPKERFSAEFPKEGPSILRIQQVVRGDSAAYFCASSPQGVNTEAFFGQGTRLTVV.

As regards this clone: This specimen includes other DNA sequences encoding the same CDR3. The chain joins TRBV27 to TRBJ1-1; TRBD1 agrees at 7 bases. Trimming at V came to 5 bases and at J to 0 bases, leaving 6 bases not matched to a gene. This CDR3 comprises 15 residues. The germline V gene encodes CDR1 MNHEY and CDR2 SMNVEV (reference sequence). Here the CDR3 reads CASSRQGQMNTEAFF. Written as DNA, the CDR3 is TGTGCCAGCAGTCGACAGGGCCAGATGAACACTGAAGCTTTCTTT.

V is TRBV12-3 or TRBV12-4 and J is TRBJ2-5; D may be TRBD1 (6 bases). The CDR3 covers 13 residues. The ends were cut back, 5 bases at V and 5 bases at J, with 12 bases in the middle. The CDR3 reads CASSQGQRETQYF. CDR3 bases: TGTGCCAGCAGTCAGGGACAACGGGAGACCCAGTACTTC.

The rearrangement uses TRBV3-1 (or the pseudogene TRBV3-2) and TRBJ2-3, with TRBD2 matching over 13 bases. With V trimmed by 2 bases and J by 8 bases, 4 bases remained unmatched. Germline CDR1 and CDR2: LGHDT and YNNKEL (reference sequence). The CDR3 contains 15 residues. The CDR3 sequence: CASSQRTSGSFTQYF. DNA of the CDR3: TGTGCCAGCAGCCAACGGACTAGCGGGAGTTTTACGCAGTATTTT.

The rearrangement links TRBV15 to TRBJ1-5; D is possibly TRBD1 (6 bases). V was pared by 0 bases and J by 0 bases, with 12 bases between. Germline lookup yields CDR1 LNHNV and CDR2 YYDKDF (reference sequence). This CDR3 is built from 17 residues. The chain's CDR3 is CATSRDLSTGSNQPQHF. The CDR3 nucleotides read TGTGCCACCAGCAGAGATTTATCGACAGGTAGCAATCAGCCCCAGCATTTT.

The chain uses TRBV7-9 and TRBJ2-7; 10 nucleotides align to TRBD1. CDR3 length: 14 residues. Germline CDR1 reads SEHNR; CDR2 reads FQNEAQ (reference sequence). The J segment lost 5 bases and the V segment lost 6 bases, leaving 7 bases of the junction unmatched. CDR3 protein: CASRSGTGVDEQYF. The DNA of the CDR3 is TGTGCCAGCAGGTCCGGGACAGGGGTGGACGAGCAGTACTTC.

V is TRBV7-2 and J is TRBJ1-4, with 7 bases identical to TRBD1. The trim removed 5 bases at V and 8 bases at J, leaving 11 bases unmatched. Germline CDR1 SGHTA, CDR2 FQGNSA. CDR3 length: 15 residues. CDR3 protein: CASSPTEGAGEKLFF. The CDR3 bases are TGTGCCAGCAGCCCAACGGAGGGGGCTGGGGAAAAACTGTTTTTT.

J is TRBJ1-2 and V is TRBV11-2; D gene ambiguous. CDR3 size: 14 residues. The germline V gene encodes CDR1 SGHAT and CDR2 FQNNGV. V lost 1 base to trimming and J lost 7 bases, with 13 bases between them. CDR3 in amino acids: CASSLVEPVSGYTF. In DNA form, the CDR3 reads TGTGCCAGCAGCTTAGTAGAGCCAGTTTCTGGCTACACCTTC.

V and J are TRBV6-5 and TRBJ2-7, with unresolved D. The germline V gene has CDR1 MNHEY and CDR2 SVGAGI. Between the trimmed V and J ends, which lost 6 bases and 3 bases, there was a span of 12 bases. This CDR3 region has 13 residues. The CDR3 nucleotides read TGTGCCAGCAGATCCCTCTTAGGCTACGAGCAGTACTTC. Amino acid sequence: CASRSLLGYEQYF.

In this sample, this clone turned up a few times. The chain employs TRBV15 and TRBJ2-1; 10 nucleotides agree with TRBD2. The CDR3 is 17 amino acids. The germline gives CDR1 LNHNV, CDR2 YYDKDF (reference sequence). Unmatched junction bases numbered 8, after V lost 2 bases and J lost 4 bases. The CDR3 DNA sequence: TGTGCCACCAGCAGAACCGGACTAGCGGATCCTTACAATGAGCAGTTCTTC. Amino acid sequence: CATSRTGLADPYNEQFF. Together with reference TRBV15 and TRBJ2-1, the CDR3 gives the full variable domain: DAMVIQNPRYQVTQFGKPVTLSCSQTLNHNVMYWYQQKSSQAPKLLFHYYDKDFNNEADTPDNFQSRRPNTSFCFLDIRSPGLGDTAMYLCATSRTGLADPYNEQFFGPGTRLTVL.

This chain uses TRBV20-1 with TRBJ2-1; tentative D call: TRBD1 (6 bases). Germline-derived CDR1 and CDR2 are DFQATT and SNEGSKA (reference sequence). The V gene lost 3 bases and the J gene lost 9 bases, with 12 bases spanning the gap. CDR3 length equals 12 residues. The CDR3 loop reads CSASPTRGEQFF. CDR3 nucleotide sequence: TGCAGTGCTAGTCCTACCAGGGGTGAGCAGTTCTTC.

This clone was seen only a few times. V and J are TRBV5-1 and TRBJ2-6; D uncertain. The germline V gene encodes CDR1 SGHRS and CDR2 YFSETQ. V lost 0 bases to trimming and J lost 11 bases, with 6 bases between them. This CDR3 comprises 12 residues. CDR3 protein: CASSLAFDVLTF. Here the CDR3 DNA reads TGCGCCAGCAGCTTGGCCTTTGACGTCCTGACTTTC.

The V gene is TRBV29-1, the J gene TRBJ1-2; no firm D call. Per germline, CDR1 SQVTM and CDR2 ANQGSEA. The V end lost 4 bases, the J end lost 2 bases, and 11 bases lay between the germline ends. The CDR3 extends over 13 amino acids. The CDR3 DNA reads as TGCAGCGTTGTAGCGGTCTCCAACTATGGCTACACCTTC. Translation: CSVVAVSNYGYTF.

The chain combines TRBV7-2 with TRBJ2-1; no clear D gene. V lost 7 bases to trimming and J lost 0 bases, with 10 bases between them. The germline gives CDR1 SGHTA, CDR2 FQGNSA. This CDR3 is 14 amino acids long. The CDR3: CASTGAHSYNEQFF. The CDR3 DNA is TGTGCCAGCACTGGAGCCCACTCCTACAATGAGCAGTTCTTC.

This chain uses TRBV10-1 with TRBJ2-5, with 8 bases lining up with TRBD1. This CDR3 is 15 amino acids long. Germline-derived CDR1 and CDR2 are WNHNN and SYGVQD (reference sequence). The ends lost 5 bases at V and 4 bases at J; junction bases unmatched: 9. CDR3 sequence: CASSRSSRGRETQYF. Here the CDR3 DNA reads TGCGCCAGCAGTCGCTCTTCCAGGGGGCGAGAGACCCAGTACTTC.

In DNA, the CDR3 is TGTGCCAGCAGCGTAGCCCCGGACAGGGGCTATGGCTACACCTTC. This encodes CASSVAPDRGYGYTF. The chain employs TRBV9 and TRBJ1-2, with TRBD1 matching 9 bases. Germline CDR1 reads SGDLS; CDR2 reads YYNGEE. The junction had 4 bases not matched to a gene; V was cut back by 0 bases and J by 4 bases. This CDR3 has 15 residues.

This clone was picked up one time. The chain couples TRBV4-3 to TRBJ1-5, with 7 bases that match TRBD1. The CDR3 extends over 16 amino acids. Germline V gene sequence: CDR1 LGHNA, CDR2 YSLEER. Trimming removed 0 bases from V and 6 bases from J; junction bases left unmatched: 8. CDR3 loop: CASSQDWTGVGQPQHF. For the CDR3, the DNA is TGCGCCAGCAGCCAAGACTGGACAGGAGTGGGTCAGCCCCAGCATTTT.

Notes on this clone: Germline and junction disagree at one end, which may indicate a read error. The rearrangement uses TRBV6-5 and TRBJ2-1; D ambiguous. Germline CDR1 reads MNHEY; CDR2 reads SVGAGI. The CDR3 extends over 13 amino acids. CDR3 in DNA: TGTGCCAGCAGGCTAAACTCCCACAATGAGCAGTTCTTC. Translation: CASRLNSHNEQFF.

J is TRBJ2-5 and V is TRBV5-1; tentative D call: TRBD1 (6 bases). CDR1 SGHRS and CDR2 YFSETQ come from the germline V gene. The CDR3 sequence is 14 residues long. V was shortened by 1 base and J by 5 bases, with 12 bases between the two germline ends. The CDR3 sequence is CASSLTSGDETQYF. The DNA of the CDR3 is TGCGCCAGCAGCTTGACCTCAGGGGACGAGACCCAGTACTTC.

This clone showed up just once. The chain has TRBV5-5 and TRBJ2-5, with 12 nucleotides matching TRBD2. CDR1 and CDR2 from the germline V gene are SGHKS and YYEKEE (reference sequence). This CDR3 contains 15 residues. J was trimmed by 7 bases and V by 4 bases; bases with no gene match: 8. Written as DNA, the CDR3 is TGTGCCAGCAGCCAGACTAGCGGGGGACCGGTGACCCAGTACTTC. Protein product: CASSQTSGGPVTQYF.